A selection of T cell receptor beta chains follows, all from one sample in a study of shared clonotypes between healthy human individuals. Repertoires were generated with immunoSEQ multiplex PCR, while TCRdb's copy carries only in-frame clones and drops some. Here the sample spans about 2.4 million clones, over 85% being singletons. Sequenced sample: naive CD4+ T cells sorted from blood. The source is a man between 18 and 35 years old in good health. The CDR3 runs from the conserved cysteine through the conserved F or W.

cdr3_aa v_call
CASSLGTSYPDTQYF TRBV5-6
CAWSRLAGGHTGELFF TRBV30
CASVVQAWAGELFF TRBV2
CASSRRLVLQEQFF TRBV27
CASSPTTGQGLTYEQYF TRBV11-2
CASSLRQPHTEAFF TRBV5-1
CASSPRVYTGELFF TRBV7-2
CASSERGLAGGKSYEQYF TRBV2
CASSQVFGVGGLRYEQYF TRBV4-1
CASSSPRDPWTPGELFF TRBV28
CASRSEGDIGELFF TRBV2
CASSSSGSSYNEQFF TRBV5-4
CASSLDQGTPLHF TRBV11-2
CSVAGIIEAFF TRBV29-1
CASRPGGTLYEQYF TRBV28
CASSLRGQSGSPLHF TRBV4-1
CASSLKTGNQPQHF TRBV7-2
CASSSQGINNSPLHF TRBV7-9
CASSSEARTEQFF TRBV5-1
CASSLESGFGSYEQYF TRBV7-6
CASATGDNSPLHF TRBV2